This passage covers 26 T cell receptor beta chains from one sample sequenced in a study of vaccination effects on CD4 cells after COVID-19. The culture ran for roughly 10 days before CD4+ T cells were isolated. These receptors have no identified antigens. TCRdb's copy holds only in-frame clones and misses some; the assay was immunoSEQ multiplex PCR. The sample holds about 76,000 clones, roughly three quarters seen once. Sequenced here: CD4+ T cells from PBMCs cultured without peptide, sampled before COVID-19 vaccination. Every receptor here comes from a human donor who received a COVID-19 vaccine.

The table lists this clone with a few counts. V and J are TRBV4-1 and TRBJ1-2, with TRBD1 matching 10 bases. V gave up 4 bases and J gave up 8 bases; unmatched junction bases: 4. Germline V gives CDR1 MGHRA, CDR2 YSYEKL. CDR3 length: 13 amino acids. The CDR3 here is CASSRQGAIGYTF. CDR3 bases: TGCGCCAGCAGCCGACAGGGGGCCATAGGCTACACCTTC.

This chain connects TRBV6-6 to TRBJ1-5; a weak D match, TRBD1 (6 bases). The germline V gene has CDR1 MNHNY and CDR2 SVGAGI (reference sequence). V lost 6 bases and J 6 bases, leaving 15 bases between the germline ends. This CDR3 region has 14 residues. CDR3 amino acids: CASRQGLGAQPQHF. DNA for the CDR3: TGTGCCAGCAGGCAGGGGTTAGGGGCTCAGCCCCAGCATTTT.

The chain joins TRBV6-6 to TRBJ1-4, with no clear D. The CDR3 is 16 amino acids. The germline V and J ends were trimmed by 2 bases and 8 bases, with 18 bases remaining between them. Germline V lookup: CDR1 MNHNY, CDR2 SVGAGI (reference sequence). The CDR3 region is CASSYPHSELGEKLFF. CDR3 bases: TGTGCCAGCAGTTACCCCCACTCGGAACTCGGGGAAAAACTGTTTTTT.

The count of this clone is one. The gene calls are TRBV15 and TRBJ1-4; D call uncertain. The germline V and J ends were trimmed by 5 bases and 3 bases, with 13 bases remaining between them. Germline V gene data show CDR1 as LNHNV and CDR2 as YYDKDF (reference sequence). This CDR3 spans 15 amino acids. This chain's CDR3 is CATSPSTPANEKLFF. CDR3 sequence (DNA): TGTGCCACCAGCCCCTCAACGCCGGCTAATGAAAAACTGTTTTTT.

The rearrangement uses TRBV6-2 or TRBV6-3 and TRBJ1-6, with D hard to call. Germline assignment: CDR1 MNHEY and CDR2 SVGEGT. There are 16 residues in the CDR3. Trimming took 7 bases from V and 5 from J, leaving 18 bases between them. The CDR3 coding sequence is TGTGCCAGCAACCCATCTAGGACCGCGAATAATTCACCCCTCCACTTT. This encodes CASNPSRTANNSPLHF.

This clone was counted once. J is TRBJ1-1 and V is TRBV28; D is undetermined. The CDR3 consists of 14 residues. Trimming removed 8 bases at V and 2 bases at J, with 15 bases between. The germline V gene encodes CDR1 MDHEN and CDR2 SYDVKM. The CDR3 region has the DNA TGTGCCAGCTTTGCAGGCCCCGGCAACACTGAAGCTTTCTTT. Its protein is CASFAGPGNTEAFF.

J is TRBJ1-1 and V is TRBV5-1; D is ambiguous. The V and J ends lost 4 bases and 0 bases respectively, with 7 bases between them. The CDR3 totals 13 residues. Germline CDR1 reads SGHRS; CDR2 reads YFSETQ. CDR3 loop: CASSETMNTEAFF. The CDR3 bases are TGCGCCAGCAGCGAGACGATGAACACTGAAGCTTTCTTT.

The chain combines TRBV9 with TRBJ2-3; D uncertain. The CDR3 has 15 residues. Per the germline V gene, CDR1 is SGDLS and CDR2 is YYNGEE. V was clipped by 0 bases and J by 0 bases, with 8 bases between them. The CDR3 sequence is CASSVGASSTDTQYF. The CDR3 DNA is TGTGCCAGCAGCGTAGGAGCGTCTAGCACAGATACGCAGTATTTT.

The chain employs TRBV19 and TRBJ2-2; 7 nucleotides align to TRBD2. Trimming at V came to 10 bases and at J to 7 bases, leaving 6 bases not matched to a gene. This CDR3 has 12 residues. The germline CDR1 and CDR2 sequences are LNHDA and SQIVND (reference sequence). The CDR3 DNA sequence: TGTGCCACCGCAGGGAGGGGCGGGGAGCTGTTTTTT. Translation gives CATAGRGGELFF.

Comments on this clone: The sample carries other DNA sequences with the same CDR3. This chain uses TRBV12-3 or TRBV12-4 with TRBJ1-2, with D tentatively TRBD1 (5 bases). Trimming removed 1 base at V and 8 bases at J, with 8 bases between. This CDR3 has 12 residues. CDR3 nucleotide sequence: TGTGCCAGCAGTTTAGGGCAGGGAGGCTACACCTTC. This codes for CASSLGQGGYTF.

The chain combines TRBV29-1 with TRBJ2-1; 9 positions match TRBD2. Losses at the gene ends were 0 bases for V and 2 bases for J; bases not matched to a gene: 5. The germline gives CDR1 SQVTM, CDR2 ANQGSEA. The CDR3 runs to 16 residues. This chain's CDR3 is CSVEEGRGGTYNEQFF. The CDR3 bases are TGCAGCGTTGAAGAGGGGCGGGGGGGTACCTACAATGAGCAGTTCTTC.

The chain links TRBV3-1 (or the pseudogene TRBV3-2) to TRBJ2-7; no reliable D call. Trimming shortened V by 2 bases and J by 2 bases, and 4 bases separated the two germline ends. Germline loops: CDR1 LGHDT, CDR2 YNNKEL (reference sequence). This CDR3 has 12 residues. CDR3 amino acids: CASSQRAYEQYV. The CDR3, as DNA: TGTGCCAGCAGCCAAAGAGCCTACGAGCAGTACGTC.

This chain connects TRBV3-1 (or the pseudogene TRBV3-2) to TRBJ2-1; 7 bases are a match to TRBD2. The CDR3 is 13 amino acids. Germline V gene lookup returns CDR1 LGHDT and CDR2 YNNKEL (reference sequence). V lost 4 bases and J lost 10; bases outside the gene matches: 7. CDR3 residues: CASSPAGTNEQFF. The CDR3 bases are TGTGCCAGCAGCCCGGCCGGGACTAACGAGCAGTTCTTC.

This chain connects TRBV2 to TRBJ2-1; D is unclear. Germline V gene data show CDR1 as SNHLY and CDR2 as FYNNEI. With 4 bases removed from V and 9 bases from J, the gap between germline ends came to 10 bases. This CDR3 has 12 residues. The CDR3 is CASSGARGEQFF. The DNA of the CDR3 is TGTGCCAGCAGTGGCGCCCGAGGTGAGCAGTTCTTC.

The rearrangement uses TRBV18 and TRBJ1-3; a weak D match, TRBD1 (5 bases). V was cut by 2 bases and J by 1 base, with 12 bases left in between. Looked up from germline, CDR1 is KGHSH and CDR2 is LQKENI. The CDR3 consists of 16 residues. The DNA for the CDR3 is TGTGCCAGCTCACCAAAACCGCAGGGATCTGGAAACACCATATATTTT. Translating gives CASSPKPQGSGNTIYF.

The sample holds a few counts of this clone. V and J are TRBV28 and TRBJ1-2; D perhaps matches TRBD1 (6 bases). This CDR3 is 13 amino acids long. Trimming stripped 4 bases from V and 6 bases from J, with 12 bases between. Germline V gives CDR1 MDHEN, CDR2 SYDVKM. Written as DNA, the CDR3 is TGTGCCAGCAGTTCAGACAGGCTACATGGCTACACCTTC. Residues: CASSSDRLHGYTF.

The V call is TRBV7-2, the J call TRBJ1-3; D is ambiguous. The ends were cut back, 0 bases at V and 3 bases at J, with 12 bases in the middle. Germline V gene sequence: CDR1 SGHTA, CDR2 FQGNSA. This CDR3 is 16 amino acids long. Here the CDR3 reads CASSLAGPQDGNTIYF. The CDR3 nucleotides read TGTGCCAGCAGCTTAGCCGGGCCACAAGATGGAAACACCATATATTTT.

The genes are TRBV6-4 and TRBJ2-1, with a tentative D call TRBD2 (6 bases). The CDR3 consists of 16 residues. The germline V and J ends were trimmed by 4 bases and 0 bases, with 13 bases remaining between them. The V gene's germline CDR1 is MRHNA and CDR2 SNTAGT. CDR3 protein: CASSALAPSSYNEQFF. For the CDR3, the DNA is TGTGCCAGCAGTGCCCTAGCGCCCAGCTCCTACAATGAGCAGTTCTTC.

This chain joins TRBV6-1 and TRBJ2-2; D might be TRBD1 (6 bases). Germline CDR1 and CDR2: MNHNS and SASEGT. Trimming took 4 bases from V and 0 from J, leaving 12 bases between them. The CDR3 extends over 16 amino acids. This CDR3 reads CASSAYTGTNTGELFF. As DNA, the CDR3 is TGTGCCAGCAGTGCCTATACAGGGACGAACACCGGGGAGCTGTTTTTT.

The chain uses TRBV5-6 and TRBJ2-7, with unresolved D. Germline CDR1 SGHDT, CDR2 YYEEEE. V lost 4 bases and J lost 2, with 28 bases in between. The length of the CDR3 is 19 residues. The CDR3 is CASSTRQGPISDPPYEQYV. Here the CDR3 DNA reads TGTGCCAGCAGCACAAGACAAGGGCCTATAAGCGACCCTCCCTACGAGCAGTACGTC.

DNA for the CDR3: TGTGCCAGCAGTTTCAAGACAGGGGGCCACACTGAAGCTTTCTTT. Its protein is CASSFKTGGHTEAFF. This chain links TRBV27 with TRBJ1-1, with 10 nucleotides matching TRBD1. The germline V gene has CDR1 MNHEY and CDR2 SMNVEV (reference sequence). This CDR3 is 15 amino acids long. The V segment lost 3 bases and the J segment 3 bases; nucleotides outside the gene matches: 4.

This chain links TRBV4-1 with TRBJ2-3; D uncertain. The CDR3 length is 14 residues. V gave up 0 bases and J gave up 7 bases, with 11 bases separating them. Germline CDR1 is MGHRA and CDR2 is YSYEKL. CDR3 coding DNA: TGCGCCAGCAGCCAAGATAGAGTGATATATACGCAGTATTTT. Translating it yields CASSQDRVIYTQYF.

The chain recombines TRBV20-1 with TRBJ2-2, with D possibly TRBD1 on 5 matching bases. This CDR3 contains 15 residues. CDR1 and CDR2 from the germline V gene are DFQATT and SNEGSKA (reference sequence). Trimming took 3 bases from V and 0 from J, leaving 11 bases between them. The chain's CDR3 is CSASRGTPNTGELFF. In DNA form, the CDR3 reads TGCAGTGCTAGTAGGGGTACGCCGAACACCGGGGAGCTGTTTTTT.

CDR3 DNA: TGTGCCACCAGCATCCTCAGGGGGAACACCGGGGAGCTGTTTTTT. Protein: CATSILRGNTGELFF. The chain is built from TRBV15 and TRBJ2-2; tentatively, D is TRBD1 (6 bases). Germline V gives CDR1 LNHNV, CDR2 YYDKDF (reference sequence). V was clipped by 4 bases and J by 1 base, with 10 bases between them. CDR3 length: 15 amino acids.

The V gene is TRBV30, the J gene TRBJ1-6; TRBD1 matches 7 bases. CDR3 length: 15 amino acids. Germline assignment: CDR1 GTSNPN and CDR2 SVGIG (reference sequence). Germline trimming cut 5 bases from V and 10 bases from J; bases unmatched to any gene: 14. The CDR3 coding sequence is TGTGCCTGGGGCCCCAGAGAGGGGGCAGGGTCACCCCTCCACTTT. Translation gives CAWGPREGAGSPLHF. The complete variable domain, with remaining parts taken from reference TRBV30 and TRBJ1-6, reads SQTIHQWPATLVQPVGSPLSLECTVEGTSNPNLYWYRQAAGRGLQLLFYSVGIGQISSEVPQNLSASRPQDRQFILSSKKLLLSDSGFYLCAWGPREGAGSPLHFGNGTRLTVT.

The chain uses TRBV15 and TRBJ1-5; 7 bases are shared with TRBD1. This CDR3 contains 14 residues. V was clipped by 5 bases and J by 10 bases; unmatched bases: 11. The germline gives CDR1 LNHNV, CDR2 YYDKDF (reference sequence). The CDR3 nucleotides are TGTGCCACCAGCGTTATACAGGGGTGGTTTCCCCAGCATTTT. This translates into CATSVIQGWFPQHF.